This T cell receptor beta chain was documented in a study of monozygotic twins with inflammatory bowel disease. With eight separate reactions per sample, the authors made cDNA. During cDNA synthesis, UMIs that each contained a 6-nucleotide sample barcode were added by means of template switching. TCRdb reprocessed the 5' RACE reads; each CDR3 protein has one entry and no DNA is given. The sample table includes some 160,000 distinct CDR3 sequences. The blood volume drawn from each donor was 2.5 to 3 ml. The CDR3 loop spans 16 amino acids. Germline V gene lookup returns CDR1 SNHLY and CDR2 FYNNEI. This receptor was identified in a human donor with ulcerative colitis or Crohn's disease, or a healthy co-twin of an affected twin (not recorded which). V usage is TRBV2 and J usage is TRBJ1-2. The sequencing sample was made of blood. CDR3 sequence: CASSEAGRASNYGYTF.